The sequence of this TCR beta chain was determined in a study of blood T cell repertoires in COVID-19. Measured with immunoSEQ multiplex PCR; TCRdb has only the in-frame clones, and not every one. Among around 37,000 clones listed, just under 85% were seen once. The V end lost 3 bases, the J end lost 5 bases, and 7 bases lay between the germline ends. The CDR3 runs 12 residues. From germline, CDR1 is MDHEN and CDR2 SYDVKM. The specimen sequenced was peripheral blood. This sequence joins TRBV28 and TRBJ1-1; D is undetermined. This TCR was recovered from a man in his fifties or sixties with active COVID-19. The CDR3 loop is CASSLEETEAFF. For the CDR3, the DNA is TGTGCCAGCAGTTTGGAGGAAACTGAAGCTTTCTTT.